A selection of T cell receptor beta chains follows, all from one sample in a study of T cells in localized non-small cell lung cancer. The assay was immunoSEQ multiplex PCR, and TCRdb's table has in-frame clones only and misses some. The data show about 24,000 clones, about 86% seen once. The sequenced sample was peripheral blood, obtained before any cancer treatment. These receptors were taken from a male donor at least 60 years old with stage II squamous cell lung carcinoma. Both conserved end residues are part of each CDR3. D genes are given only for firm matches. Rows may omit the clone size; those that give it use once, few, many or a size class.

v_call: TRBV4-2
clone_size: NA
d_call: NA
j_call: TRBJ2-3
cdr3_aa: CASSQDRASKDTQYF
cdr3_nt: TGTGCCAGCAGCCAAGATCGGGCCAGCAAAGATACGCAGTATTTT

v_call: TRBV6-5
clone_size: NA
d_call: NA
j_call: TRBJ1-5
cdr3_aa: CASSLRGQPQHF
cdr3_nt: TGTGCCAGCAGTCTGCGGGGACAGCCCCAGCATTTT

v_call: TRBV9
clone_size: NA
d_call: NA
j_call: TRBJ2-7
cdr3_aa: CASSPTGTPDYDEQYF
cdr3_nt: TGTGCCAGCAGCCCCACGGGGACACCGGACTATGACGAGCAGTACTTC

v_call: TRBV15
clone_size: NA
d_call: TRBD1
j_call: TRBJ2-5
cdr3_aa: CATSRDIGGDETQYF
cdr3_nt: TGTGCCACCAGCAGAGATATAGGGGGCGATGAGACCCAGTACTTC

v_call: TRBV18
clone_size: NA
d_call: NA
j_call: TRBJ1-2
cdr3_aa: CASSPGRDYGYTF
cdr3_nt: TGTGCCAGCTCACCCGGTCGGGACTATGGCTACACCTTC

v_call: TRBV6-6
clone_size: NA
d_call: TRBD2
j_call: TRBJ2-1
cdr3_aa: CASSAPERGADEQFF
cdr3_nt: TGTGCCAGCAGTGCCCCCGAGCGGGGGGCCGATGAGCAGTTCTTC

v_call: TRBV9
clone_size: few
d_call: NA
j_call: TRBJ1-4
cdr3_aa: CASSARLSTNEKLFF
cdr3_nt: TGTGCCAGCAGCGCCCGACTCTCAACTAATGAAAAACTGTTTTTT

v_call: TRBV4-2
clone_size: NA
d_call: TRBD2
j_call: TRBJ2-7
cdr3_aa: CASSQAGTSGYEQYF
cdr3_nt: TGTGCCAGCAGCCAAGCTGGGACTAGCGGATACGAGCAGTACTTC

v_call: TRBV7-8
clone_size: NA
d_call: NA
j_call: TRBJ2-5
cdr3_aa: CASSPSRETQYF
cdr3_nt: TGTGCCAGCAGCCCCTCGCGGGAGACCCAGTACTTC

v_call: TRBV30
clone_size: NA
d_call: TRBD2
j_call: TRBJ2-7
cdr3_aa: CAWSWPAGVKYEQYF
cdr3_nt: TGTGCCTGGAGTTGGCCTGCGGGAGTAAAGTACGAGCAGTACTTC

v_call: TRBV4-2
clone_size: NA
d_call: NA
j_call: TRBJ1-1
cdr3_aa: CASSQERLIPEAFF
cdr3_nt: TGTGCCAGCAGCCAAGAACGACTGATCCCTGAAGCTTTCTTT

v_call: TRBV30
clone_size: NA
d_call: NA
j_call: TRBJ2-2
cdr3_aa: CAWIAGPSYTGELFF
cdr3_nt: TGTGCCTGGATTGCAGGGCCGAGCTACACCGGGGAGCTGTTTTTT

v_call: TRBV10-1
clone_size: NA
d_call: NA
j_call: TRBJ1-1
cdr3_aa: CASSVGRTPWEAFF
cdr3_nt: TGCGCCAGCAGTGTTGGCAGGACCCCTTGGGAAGCTTTCTTT

v_call: TRBV5-4
clone_size: NA
d_call: TRBD2
j_call: TRBJ2-3
cdr3_aa: CASSLLSGGAADTQYF
cdr3_nt: TGTGCCAGCAGCTTGCTTAGCGGGGGGGCCGCAGATACGCAGTATTTT

v_call: TRBV11-2
clone_size: few
d_call: NA
j_call: TRBJ2-7
cdr3_aa: CASSRIGEYEQYF
cdr3_nt: TGTGCCAGCAGCAGAATTGGCGAGTACGAGCAGTACTTC

v_call: TRBV19
clone_size: NA
d_call: NA
j_call: TRBJ2-7
cdr3_aa: CASRTRSWGNDEQYF
cdr3_nt: TGTGCCAGTAGAACCCGCTCATGGGGGAACGACGAGCAGTACTTC

v_call: TRBV7-9
clone_size: NA
d_call: TRBD1
j_call: TRBJ2-7
cdr3_aa: CASSSDRTGDYEQYF
cdr3_nt: TGTGCCAGCAGCTCGGATCGGACAGGAGATTACGAGCAGTACTTC

v_call: TRBV11-2
clone_size: NA
d_call: TRBD2
j_call: TRBJ2-7
cdr3_aa: CASSLDLASGGYITTYEQYF
cdr3_nt: TGTGCCAGCAGCTTAGATCTGGCTAGCGGGGGGTACATAACTACCTACGAGCAGTACTTC

v_call: TRBV5-4
clone_size: NA
d_call: TRBD2
j_call: TRBJ2-7
cdr3_aa: CASSPRGTSGGYEQYF
cdr3_nt: TGTGCCAGCAGCCCCAGGGGGACTAGCGGAGGCTACGAGCAGTACTTC

v_call: TRBV4-1
clone_size: NA
d_call: NA
j_call: TRBJ2-3
cdr3_aa: CASSQELIGGGTRTQYF
cdr3_nt: TGCGCCAGCAGCCAAGAGTTGATAGGGGGGGGCACGAGGACGCAGTATTTT

v_call: TRBV29-1
clone_size: NA
d_call: TRBD2
j_call: TRBJ2-1
cdr3_aa: CSVAGTSGRGDEQFF
cdr3_nt: TGCAGCGTAGCCGGGACTAGCGGGAGGGGCGATGAGCAGTTCTTC

v_call: TRBV6-6
clone_size: NA
d_call: TRBD1
j_call: TRBJ1-2
cdr3_aa: CASSGGPGQGDYGYTF
cdr3_nt: TGTGCCAGCAGCGGAGGACCGGGACAGGGGGACTATGGCTACACCTTC

v_call: TRBV18
clone_size: NA
d_call: TRBD1
j_call: TRBJ1-2
cdr3_aa: CASLGQGGYGYTF
cdr3_nt: TGTGCCAGCCTCGGACAGGGGGGATATGGCTACACCTTC

v_call: TRBV6-5
clone_size: NA
d_call: NA
j_call: TRBJ1-2
cdr3_aa: CASSGPTTRGGYTF
cdr3_nt: TGTGCCAGCAGTGGACCCACTACTAGGGGTGGCTACACCTTC

v_call: TRBV11-3
clone_size: NA
d_call: TRBD2
j_call: TRBJ2-1
cdr3_aa: CASSLFRGGAEEQFF
cdr3_nt: TGTGCCAGCAGCTTGTTCCGCGGGGGGGCCGAGGAGCAGTTCTTC

v_call: TRBV29-1
clone_size: NA
d_call: NA
j_call: TRBJ1-2
cdr3_aa: CSVVLGSRYGYTF
cdr3_nt: TGCAGCGTTGTTTTGGGGTCCCGCTATGGCTACACCTTC